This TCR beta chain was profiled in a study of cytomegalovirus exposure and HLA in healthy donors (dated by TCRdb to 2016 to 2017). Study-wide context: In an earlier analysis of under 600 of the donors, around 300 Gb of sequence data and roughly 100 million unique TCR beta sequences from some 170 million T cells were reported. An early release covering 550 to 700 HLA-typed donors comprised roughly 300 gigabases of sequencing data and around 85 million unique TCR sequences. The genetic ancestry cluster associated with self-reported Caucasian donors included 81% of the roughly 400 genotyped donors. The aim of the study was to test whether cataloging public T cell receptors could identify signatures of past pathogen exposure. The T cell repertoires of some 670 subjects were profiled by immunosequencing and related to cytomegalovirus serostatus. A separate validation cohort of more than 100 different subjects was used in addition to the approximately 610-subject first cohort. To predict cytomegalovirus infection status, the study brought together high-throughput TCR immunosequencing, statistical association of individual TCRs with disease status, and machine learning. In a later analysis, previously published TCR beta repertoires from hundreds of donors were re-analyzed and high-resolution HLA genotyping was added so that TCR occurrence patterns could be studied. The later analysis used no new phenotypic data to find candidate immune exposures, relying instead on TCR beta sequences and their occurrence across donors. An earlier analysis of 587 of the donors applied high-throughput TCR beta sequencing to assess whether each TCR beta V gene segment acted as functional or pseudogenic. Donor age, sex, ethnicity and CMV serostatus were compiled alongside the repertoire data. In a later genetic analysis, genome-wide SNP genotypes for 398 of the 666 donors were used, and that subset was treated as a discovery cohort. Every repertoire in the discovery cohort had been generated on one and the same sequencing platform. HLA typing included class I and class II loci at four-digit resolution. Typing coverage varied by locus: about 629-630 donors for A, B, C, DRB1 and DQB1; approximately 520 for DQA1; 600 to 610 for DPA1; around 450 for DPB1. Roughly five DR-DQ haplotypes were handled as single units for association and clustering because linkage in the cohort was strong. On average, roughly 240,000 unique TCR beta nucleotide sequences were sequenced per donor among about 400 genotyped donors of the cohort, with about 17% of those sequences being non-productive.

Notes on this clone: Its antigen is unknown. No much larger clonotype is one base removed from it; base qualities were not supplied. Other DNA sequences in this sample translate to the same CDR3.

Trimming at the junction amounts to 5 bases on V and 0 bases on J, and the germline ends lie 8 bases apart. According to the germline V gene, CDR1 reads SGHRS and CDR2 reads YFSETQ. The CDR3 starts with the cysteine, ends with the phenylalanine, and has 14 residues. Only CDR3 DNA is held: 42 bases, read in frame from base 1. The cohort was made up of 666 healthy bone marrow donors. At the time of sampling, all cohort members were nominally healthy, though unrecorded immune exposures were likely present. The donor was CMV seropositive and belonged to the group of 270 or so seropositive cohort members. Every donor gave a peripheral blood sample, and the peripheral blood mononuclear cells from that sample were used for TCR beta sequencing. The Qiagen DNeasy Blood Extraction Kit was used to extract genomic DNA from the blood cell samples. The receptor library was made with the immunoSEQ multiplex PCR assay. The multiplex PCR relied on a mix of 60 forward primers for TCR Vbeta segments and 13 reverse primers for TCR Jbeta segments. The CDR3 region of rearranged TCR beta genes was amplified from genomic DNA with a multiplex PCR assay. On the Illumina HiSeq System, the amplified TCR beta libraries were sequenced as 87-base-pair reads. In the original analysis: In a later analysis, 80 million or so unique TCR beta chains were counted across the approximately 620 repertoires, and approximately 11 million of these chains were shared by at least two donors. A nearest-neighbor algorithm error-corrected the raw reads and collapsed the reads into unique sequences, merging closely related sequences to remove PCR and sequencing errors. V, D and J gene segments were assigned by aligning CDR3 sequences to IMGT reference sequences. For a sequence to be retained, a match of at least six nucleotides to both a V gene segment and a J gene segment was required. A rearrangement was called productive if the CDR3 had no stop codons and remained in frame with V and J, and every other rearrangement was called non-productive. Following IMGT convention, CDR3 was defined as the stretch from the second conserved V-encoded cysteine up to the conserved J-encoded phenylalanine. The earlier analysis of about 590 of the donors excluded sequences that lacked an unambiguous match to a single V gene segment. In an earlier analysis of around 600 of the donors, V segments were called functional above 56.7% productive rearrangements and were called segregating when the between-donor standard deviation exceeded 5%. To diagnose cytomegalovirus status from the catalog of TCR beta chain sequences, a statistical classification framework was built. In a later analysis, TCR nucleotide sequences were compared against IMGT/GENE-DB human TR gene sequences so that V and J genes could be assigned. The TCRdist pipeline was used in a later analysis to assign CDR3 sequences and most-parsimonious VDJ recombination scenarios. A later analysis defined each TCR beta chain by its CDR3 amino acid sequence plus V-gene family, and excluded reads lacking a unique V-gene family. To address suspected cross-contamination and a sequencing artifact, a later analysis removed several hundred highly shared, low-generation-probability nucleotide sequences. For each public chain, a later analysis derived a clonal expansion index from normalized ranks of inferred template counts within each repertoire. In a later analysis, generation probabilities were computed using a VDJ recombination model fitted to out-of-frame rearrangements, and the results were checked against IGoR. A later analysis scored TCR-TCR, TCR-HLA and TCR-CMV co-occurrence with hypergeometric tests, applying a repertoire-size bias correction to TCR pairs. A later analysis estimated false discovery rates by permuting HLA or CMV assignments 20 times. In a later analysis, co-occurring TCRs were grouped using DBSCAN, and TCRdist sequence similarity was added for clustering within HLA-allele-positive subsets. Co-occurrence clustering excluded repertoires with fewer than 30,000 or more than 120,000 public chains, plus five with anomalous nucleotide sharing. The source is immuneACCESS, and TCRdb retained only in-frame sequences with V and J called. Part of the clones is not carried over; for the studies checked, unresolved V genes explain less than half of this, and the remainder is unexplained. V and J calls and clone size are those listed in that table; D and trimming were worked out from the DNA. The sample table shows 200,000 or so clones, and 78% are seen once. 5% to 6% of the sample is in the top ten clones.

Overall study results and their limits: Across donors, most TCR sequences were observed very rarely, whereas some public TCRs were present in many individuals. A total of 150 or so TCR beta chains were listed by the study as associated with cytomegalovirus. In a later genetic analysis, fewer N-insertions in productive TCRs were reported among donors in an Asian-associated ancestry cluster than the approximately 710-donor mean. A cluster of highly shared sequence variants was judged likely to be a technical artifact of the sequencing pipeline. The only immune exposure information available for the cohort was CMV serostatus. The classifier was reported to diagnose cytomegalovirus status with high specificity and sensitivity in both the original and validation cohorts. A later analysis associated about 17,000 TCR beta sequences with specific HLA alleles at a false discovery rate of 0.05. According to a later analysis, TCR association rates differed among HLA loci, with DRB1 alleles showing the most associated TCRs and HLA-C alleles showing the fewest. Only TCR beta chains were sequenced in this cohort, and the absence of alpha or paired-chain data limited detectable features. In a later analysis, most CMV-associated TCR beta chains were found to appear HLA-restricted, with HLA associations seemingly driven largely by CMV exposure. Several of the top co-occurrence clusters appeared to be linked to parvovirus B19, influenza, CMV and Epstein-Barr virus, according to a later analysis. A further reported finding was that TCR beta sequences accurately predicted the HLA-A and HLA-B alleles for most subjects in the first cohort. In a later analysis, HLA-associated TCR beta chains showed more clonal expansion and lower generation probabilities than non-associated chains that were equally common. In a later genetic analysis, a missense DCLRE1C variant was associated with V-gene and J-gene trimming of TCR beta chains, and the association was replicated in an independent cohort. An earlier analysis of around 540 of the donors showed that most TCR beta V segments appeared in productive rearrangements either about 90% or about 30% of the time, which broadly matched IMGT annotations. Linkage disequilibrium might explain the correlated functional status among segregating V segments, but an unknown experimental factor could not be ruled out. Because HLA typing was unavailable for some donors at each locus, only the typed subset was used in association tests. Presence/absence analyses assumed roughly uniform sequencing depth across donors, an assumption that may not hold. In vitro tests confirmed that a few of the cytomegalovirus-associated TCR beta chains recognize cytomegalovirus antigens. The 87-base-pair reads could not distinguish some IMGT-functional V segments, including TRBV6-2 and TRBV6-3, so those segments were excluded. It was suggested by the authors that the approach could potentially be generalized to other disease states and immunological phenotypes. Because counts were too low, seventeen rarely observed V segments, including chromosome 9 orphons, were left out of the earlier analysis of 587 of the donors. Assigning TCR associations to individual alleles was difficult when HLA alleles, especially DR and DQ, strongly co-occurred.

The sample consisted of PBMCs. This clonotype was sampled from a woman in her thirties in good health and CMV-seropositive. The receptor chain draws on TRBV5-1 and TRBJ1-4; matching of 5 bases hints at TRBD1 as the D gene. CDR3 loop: CASSLTATNEKLFF. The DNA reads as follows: TGCGCCAGCAGTTTGACAGCAACTAATGAAAAACTGTTTTTT.